Presented here are 22 T cell receptor beta chains from one specimen sequenced in a study of T cell clonality in common variable immunodeficiency (dated by TCRdb to the mid-2010s). The study at large found these results: Reportedly, TCRbeta sequences from CVID had fewer deletions and N-nucleotide insertions, and highly modified clones with 13 or more V deletions were absent from CVID.

No antigens are known for them. The method behind the library was the immunoSEQ multiplex PCR assay. TCRdb carries this immuneACCESS record with in-frame sequences only. Its versions omit some clonotypes, under half of them owing to an unresolved V gene in the studies checked, with the rest unexplained. This sample holds just under 20,000 clones in total, without any singletons. The top ten constitute about 2.5% of the sample. Sequenced material: peripheral blood mononuclear cells. All receptors derive from a human donor with common variable immunodeficiency.

This clone was detected many times. The read stops 3 residues short of the end of the CDR3; the missing end is completed from the germline J gene. The chain joins TRBV19 to TRBJ1-5, with D perhaps TRBD1 (5 bases). The V gene lost 9 bases and the J gene lost 2 bases, with 14 bases spanning the gap. Looked up from germline, CDR1 is LNHDA and CDR2 is SQIVND (reference sequence). The CDR3 contains 14 residues. CDR3 loop: CAREKGGGNQPQHF. CDR3 bases read: TGTGCCAGGGAAAAGGGAGGGGGCAATCAGCCC. Looking up the rest from reference TRBV19 and TRBJ1-5 gives the full variable domain: DGGITQSPKYLFRKEGQNVTLSCEQNLNHDAMYWYRQDPGQGLRLIYYSQIVNDFQKGDIAEGYSVSREKKESFPLTVTSAQKNPTAFYLCAREKGGGNQPQHFGDGTRLSIL.

A few counts support this clone. The CDR3 end is not reached by the read, which stops 3 residues before it; the germline J gene fills it in. The chain couples TRBV18 to TRBJ1-1; D remains unclear. Germline CDR1 is KGHSH and CDR2 is LQKENI. The V end was cut by 5 bases, the J end by 0 bases, with 7 bases between. This CDR3 region has 13 residues. The CDR3 protein is CASSAGVNTEAFF. CDR3 DNA (partial): TGTGCCAGCTCAGCCGGGGTGAACACTGAA. Combining the CDR3 with reference TRBV18 and TRBJ1-1 gives the whole variable domain NAGVMQNPRHLVRRRGQEARLRCSPMKGHSHVYWYRQLPEEGLKFMVYLQKENIIDESGMPKERFSAEFPKEGPSILRIQQVVRGDSAAYFCASSAGVNTEAFFGQGTRLTVV.

There are a few counts of this clone. The sequence runs out 3 residues before the end of the CDR3; the remainder is reconstructed from the germline J gene. The chain recombines TRBV19 with TRBJ2-7; unclear D gene. Germline values: CDR1 LNHDA, CDR2 SQIVND (reference sequence). The CDR3 sequence is 13 residues long. V lost 5 bases to trimming and J lost 0 bases, with 8 bases between them. The covered CDR3 bases are TGTGCCAGTAGTGGCGACAACTCCTACGAG. Its translation: CASSGDNSYE. In full, the CDR3 is CASSGDNSYEQYF.

This clone was counted many times. The read comes to an end 3 residues before the CDR3 does, leaving the germline J gene to fill in the end. The V gene is TRBV29-1, the J gene TRBJ1-2; a weak D match, TRBD1 (6 bases). This CDR3 is 16 amino acids long. V was clipped by 2 bases and J by 0 bases, with 16 bases between them. Germline CDR1 is SQVTM and CDR2 is ANQGSEA. The CDR3 protein is CSVEFLGATPNYGYTF. CDR3 DNA, as far as it was read: TGCAGCGTTGAATTTTTGGGGGCCACCCCTAACTATGGC.

This clone rates as medium-sized. CDR3 protein: CASSSSGNTEAFF. The covered CDR3 bases are TGTGCCAGCTCATCATCAGGGAACACTGAA. The V gene is TRBV18, the J gene TRBJ1-1; D remains unclear. Read coverage stops 3 residues before the CDR3 terminus; the germline J gene supplies the remainder. The ends were cut back, 5 bases at V and 1 base at J, with 8 bases in the middle. From germline, CDR1 is KGHSH and CDR2 LQKENI. The CDR3 is 13 residues long.

For this clone: From the germline J gene comes the end of the CDR3, since the read stops 3 residues before it. V is TRBV2 and J is TRBJ2-2; D is possibly TRBD1 (5 bases). The CDR3 runs 15 residues. The germline V and J ends were trimmed by 3 bases and 1 base, with 9 bases remaining between them. Germline CDR1 is SNHLY and CDR2 is FYNNEI. CDR3 DNA, as far as it was read: TGTGCCAGCAGTGACCGGCAGGGGAACACCGGGGAG. This gives the protein CASSDRQGNTGE. The entire CDR3 protein reads CASSDRQGNTGELFF.

This clone was counted at least ten times. The CDR3 end is not reached by the read, which stops 3 residues before it; the germline J gene fills it in. V gene TRBV6-2 or TRBV6-3 combines with J gene TRBJ2-5; the D is unclear. The V gene lost 0 bases and the J gene lost 5 bases, with 13 bases spanning the gap. The germline gives CDR1 MNHEY, CDR2 SVGEGT. The CDR3 totals 15 residues. CDR3 bases read: TGTGCCAGCAGTTACTCGAGTGGGCGCAGGGAGACC. Protein sequence: CASSYSSGRRET. In full, the CDR3 reads CASSYSSGRRETQYF.

This clone was seen ten or more times. The sequenced fragment ends 3 residues before the CDR3 boundary, so the rest is inferred from the germline J gene. The V and J genes are TRBV18 and TRBJ2-5; 9 nucleotides align to TRBD1. The CDR3 runs to 15 residues. With 3 bases clipped from V and 5 bases from J, the junction kept 7 bases outside the gene matches. Germline V CDR1 and CDR2: KGHSH, LQKENI. The CDR3: CASSPRGQGGETQYF. The sequenced CDR3 bases are TGTGCCAGCTCACCCCGGGGACAGGGTGGCGAGACC.

This clone was observed a handful of times. The read terminates 3 residues before the CDR3 end, so the remaining end is supplied by the germline J gene. This chain uses TRBV29-1 with TRBJ1-2; no clear D. The CDR3 totals 13 residues. CDR1 SQVTM and CDR2 ANQGSEA come from the germline V gene. V lost 7 bases to trimming and J lost 3 bases, with 15 bases between them. The CDR3 sequence: CSAGFIYDYGYTF. Incomplete CDR3 DNA: TGCAGCGCCGGGTTCATATACGACTATGGC.

This clone has at least ten counts. The CDR3 end lies 3 residues beyond the end of the read and is filled in from the germline J gene. The chain employs TRBV15 and TRBJ2-1, with 9 nucleotides matching TRBD2. The CDR3 has 15 residues. Germline CDR1 reads LNHNV; CDR2 reads YYDKDF (reference sequence). The ends lost 3 bases at V and 7 bases at J; junction bases unmatched: 7. CDR3 bases read: TGTGCCACCAGCAGCGCGGGACTAGCTATGAATGAG. This translates into CATSSAGLAMNE. The whole CDR3 sequence reads CATSSAGLAMNEQFF.

The table lists this clone with a few counts. The sequenced part of the CDR3 DNA is TGTGCCAGCAGTGAGGGGACTAGCGGGGTTTCCTCGGGGACC. The encoded protein is CASSEGTSGVSSGT. The whole CDR3 protein is CASSEGTSGVSSGTQYF. This chain joins TRBV2 and TRBJ2-5; TRBD2 matches at 13 bases. The read finishes 3 residues shy of the CDR3 end, and the germline J gene is used to complete it. CDR3 length equals 17 residues. Germline CDR1 SNHLY, CDR2 FYNNEI. V was pared by 3 bases and J by 7 bases, with 11 bases of the junction left unmatched.

This clone was seen at least ten times. The read ends 3 residues early relative to the CDR3; the germline J gene fills the gap. The chain links TRBV7-7 to TRBJ2-1, with 12 positions matching TRBD2. V shed 1 base and J 8 bases; nucleotides not matched to a gene: 3. Germline CDR1 reads SSHAT; CDR2 reads FNYEAQ (reference sequence). The CDR3 is 15 residues long. CDR3 DNA, as far as it was read: TGTGCCAGCAGCTTAGGGCTAGCGGGGGGGTATGAG. This encodes CASSLGLAGGYE. In full, the CDR3 is CASSLGLAGGYEQFF.

This clone has at least ten counts. The read gets to within 3 residues of the CDR3 end, and the germline J gene fills in the rest. This chain connects TRBV2 to TRBJ1-2; TRBD1 aligns across 10 bases. Germline values: CDR1 SNHLY, CDR2 FYNNEI. The ends lost 7 bases at V and 5 bases at J; junction bases unmatched: 10. This CDR3 has 15 residues. The CDR3 sequence: CASNKDRGDRYGYTF. CDR3 bases read: TGTGCCAGCAATAAGGACAGGGGGGATAGGTATGGC.

This clone was found many times. Read sequence stops 3 residues before the CDR3 end, and the germline J gene provides the missing end. This chain connects TRBV7-9 to TRBJ2-5; perhaps TRBD2 as D (7 bases). CDR3 length equals 15 residues. The V and J ends lost 1 base and 5 bases respectively, with 14 bases between them. Germline-derived CDR1 and CDR2 are SEHNR and FQNEAQ (reference sequence). CDR3 loop: CASSLERTRGETQYF. The CDR3 bases that were read are TGTGCCAGCAGCTTAGAGCGGACTAGGGGGGAGACC.

The CDR3 here is CSVLGSNEQFF. CDR3 DNA, as far as it was read: TGCAGTGTATTAGGGTCAAATGAG. The gene calls are TRBV20-1 and TRBJ2-1; D remains ambiguous. The sequence runs out 3 residues before the end of the CDR3; the remainder is reconstructed from the germline J gene. Deletions cut 7 bases from V and 7 bases from J, with 11 bases between. The CDR3 is made up of 11 amino acids. CDR1 and CDR2 from the germline V gene are DFQATT and SNEGSKA (reference sequence).

The CDR3 spells CASSPVFADSSIYTF. The CDR3 bases that were read are TGTGCCAGCTCACCAGTATTCGCGGACAGCTCTATC. The genes are TRBV18 and TRBJ1-2; tentatively, D is TRBD1 (6 bases). The read falls 3 residues short of the CDR3 end, and the missing part is taken from the germline J gene. This CDR3 is built from 15 residues. Germline CDR1 reads KGHSH; CDR2 reads LQKENI.

A note on this clone: The CDR3 end lies 3 residues beyond the end of the read and is filled in from the germline J gene. The chain combines TRBV18 with TRBJ1-3, with 7 bases that match TRBD1. In germline, CDR1 is KGHSH, CDR2 LQKENI. V lost 5 bases and J lost 0; bases outside the gene matches: 4. The CDR3 loop spans 15 amino acids. The CDR3 sequence is CASSEGQLSGNTIYF. Incomplete CDR3 DNA: TGTGCCAGCTCAGAGGGACAGCTCTCTGGAAACACC.

This clone was found many times. The CDR3 bases that were read are TGCAGTGCTGCCTGGAGGACTAGCCGCTACAATGAG. Its translation is CSAAWRTSRYNE. The CDR3 as a whole reads CSAAWRTSRYNEQFF. This rearrangement joins TRBV20-1 to TRBJ2-1; 8 positions agree with TRBD2. Sequencing ends 3 residues short of the CDR3 end; the germline J gene provides the rest. The CDR3 is 15 residues long. Germline V lookup: CDR1 DFQATT, CDR2 SNEGSKA (reference sequence). Trimming removed 5 bases from V and 3 bases from J; junction bases left unmatched: 9.

This clone was found many times. The sequence runs out 3 residues before the end of the CDR3; the remainder is reconstructed from the germline J gene. This chain links TRBV20-1 with TRBJ2-5; TRBD1 matches 7 bases. The germline V gene has CDR1 DFQATT and CDR2 SNEGSKA (reference sequence). The CDR3 sequence is 15 residues long. Trimming took 0 bases from V and 2 from J; bases not matched to a gene: 6. This CDR3 is CSARDLGQIQETQYF. The DNA read from the CDR3 is TGCAGTGCTAGAGACTTGGGACAGATACAAGAGACC.

This clone was detected only a few times. The DNA ends 3 residues before the CDR3 does, and the rest of the CDR3 is filled in from the germline J gene. This chain connects TRBV6-1 to TRBJ1-5; D is unclear. This CDR3 contains 13 residues. V was shortened by 4 bases and J by 7 bases, with 11 bases between the two germline ends. Germline CDR1 reads MNHNS; CDR2 reads SASEGT. CDR3 DNA (partial): TGTGCCAGCAGTGGGCACCCAGGACAGCCC. It codes for CASSGHPGQP. The CDR3, in full, reads CASSGHPGQPQHF.

This clone was counted ten times or more. The sequenced fragment ends 3 residues before the CDR3 boundary, so the rest is inferred from the germline J gene. This chain joins TRBV20-1 and TRBJ2-1, with 7 bases aligning to TRBD2. The CDR3 has 15 amino acids. V lost 0 bases to trimming and J lost 4 bases; unmatched junction nucleotides: 6. The germline CDR1 and CDR2 sequences are DFQATT and SNEGSKA (reference sequence). The part of the CDR3 DNA that was read is TGCAGTGCTAGAGATGGCGGGAGCCCTTACAATGAG. Translation: CSARDGGSPYNE. The entire CDR3 protein reads CSARDGGSPYNEQFF.

This clone was counted many times. Coverage ceases 3 residues before the CDR3 finishes, and the germline J gene fills in the end. The chain joins TRBV19 to TRBJ1-2; TRBD1 matches at 10 bases. CDR1 is LNHDA, CDR2 SQIVND, per germline (reference sequence). This CDR3 comprises 14 residues. Trimming cost V 7 bases and J 7 bases; bases outside gene matches: 9. The covered CDR3 bases are TGTGCCAGTACCCGGGACAGGGGAAGCATTGGC. Protein sequence: CASTRDRGSIG. The whole CDR3 is CASTRDRGSIGYTF.